Presented here are 8 T cell receptor beta chains from one specimen sequenced in a study of T cells in tuberculosis. Sequencing was performed with immunoSEQ multiplex PCR; in TCRdb, only in-frame clones are kept and a portion is missing. The sample has about 43,000 clones, approximately 94% seen once; the top ten hold less than 2%. Sequencing was performed on PBMCs. The receptors derive from a donor under 30 with latent tuberculosis or without tuberculosis infection. Some clones in this sample may be carry-over from other donors' samples.

V gene TRBV19 combines with J gene TRBJ1-2, with D tentatively TRBD1 (6 bases). Trimming stripped 6 bases from V and 4 bases from J, with 9 bases between. This CDR3 comprises 12 residues. CDR1 is LNHDA and CDR2 is SQIVND in the germline V gene (reference sequence). Written as DNA, the CDR3 is TGTGCCAGTAGCTCGGACAGCTATGGCTACACCTTC. Protein sequence: CASSSDSYGYTF.

This chain joins TRBV7-3 and TRBJ2-2; TRBD2 matches at 7 bases. Looked up from germline, CDR1 is SGHTA and CDR2 is FQGTGA. The V gene end was trimmed by 5 bases and the J gene end by 6 bases; junction bases not matched to a gene: 6. This CDR3 has 14 residues. The CDR3 nucleotides read TGTGCCAGCAGCGCGGCACGGGGGGCCGGGGAGCTGTTTTTT. Protein: CASSAARGAGELFF.

The gene calls are TRBV25-1 and TRBJ2-3; TRBD2 might be the D (5 bases). The V and J ends lost 3 bases and 0 bases respectively, with 10 bases between them. The CDR3 covers 15 residues. CDR1 is MGHDK, CDR2 SYGVNS, per germline. CDR3 bases: TGTGCCAGCAGTGAGGCTAGCTCTAGCACAGATACGCAGTATTTT. It specifies CASSEASSSTDTQYF.

The rearrangement joins TRBV11-2 to TRBJ2-1; 9 bases align to TRBD1. Germline CDR1 and CDR2: SGHAT and FQNNGV. The CDR3 length is 16 residues. With 4 bases clipped from V and 4 bases from J, the junction kept 8 bases outside the gene matches. This CDR3 reads CASSSNRGRWYNEQFF. CDR3 bases: TGTGCCAGCAGCTCCAACAGGGGGCGCTGGTACAATGAGCAGTTCTTC.

The rearrangement uses TRBV28 and TRBJ2-7; D may be TRBD1 (5 bases). The CDR3 sequence is 14 residues long. Germline V gene sequence: CDR1 MDHEN, CDR2 SYDVKM. V shed 7 bases and J shed 0 bases, with 13 bases lying between them. For the CDR3, the DNA is TGTGCCAGCAATGAAAGGGGCAGCTCCTACGAGCAGTACTTC. Translating it yields CASNERGSSYEQYF.

The J gene is TRBJ2-7, the V gene TRBV10-3, with 8 bases lining up with TRBD1. After removal of 2 bases from V and 5 bases from J, the junction contained 8 bases not matched to a gene. Germline V lookup: CDR1 ENHRY, CDR2 SYGVKD. The CDR3 contains 15 residues. The CDR3: CAISERGQGHDEQYF. The DNA for the CDR3 is TGTGCCATCAGTGAGAGAGGACAGGGCCACGACGAGCAGTACTTC.

The chain couples TRBV29-1 to TRBJ2-1; 8 bases line up with TRBD2. Per the germline V gene, CDR1 is SQVTM and CDR2 is ANQGSEA. V gave up 5 bases and J gave up 5 bases; unmatched junction bases: 17. The CDR3 loop spans 17 amino acids. The CDR3 bases are TGCAGCGTTTATCTGCGCACTCTAGCGGGCGTCCACAATGAGCAGTTCTTC. Translated, it gives CSVYLRTLAGVHNEQFF.

V usage is TRBV27 and J usage is TRBJ2-7; 9 positions match TRBD1. Germline V CDR1 and CDR2: MNHEY, SMNVEV (reference sequence). V was clipped by 5 bases and J by 6 bases; unmatched bases: 11. The CDR3 contains 15 residues. In DNA, the CDR3 is TGTGCCAGCAGTCTGACCGGGACAGGGCCGCCCGAGCAGTACTTC. Residues: CASSLTGTGPPEQYF.